The 27 T cell receptor beta chains presented below share a single source sample, sequenced in a study. TCRdb fed the 5' RACE reads into MiXCR, producing one record per CDR3 protein. The repertoire holds about 57,000 distinct CDR3 sequences, with around 26% as singletons. The sequenced sample was tumor-infiltrating memory CD4+ T cells sorted from the breast tumor. Subset noted: memory CD4+ T cells, CD4+CD45RO+CD25-. These receptors were obtained from a female donor with breast cancer.

The sample holds many counts of this clonotype. The CDR3 sequence: CASGRTARSQDTQYF. CDR3 nucleotide sequence: TGCGCCAGCGGGAGGACCGCCAGGTCACAAGATACGCAGTATTTT. The rearrangement uses TRBV10-2 and TRBJ2-3, with D tentatively TRBD2 (6 bases). The CDR3 extends over 15 amino acids. Deletions cut 8 bases from V and 5 bases from J, with 20 bases between. From germline, CDR1 is WSHSY and CDR2 SAAADI.

This clonotype has more than one count but fewer than ten. The chain recombines TRBV6-5 with TRBJ1-1; 8 bases fit TRBD1. This CDR3 spans 14 amino acids. V was clipped by 6 bases and J by 1 base; unmatched bases: 4. CDR1 and CDR2 (germline): MNHEY, SVGAGI. The CDR3 nucleotides read TGTGCCAGCAGGGAGACAGGGGCGAACACTGAAGCTTTCTTT. Its protein product is CASRETGANTEAFF.

The chain is built from TRBV12-3 or TRBV12-4 and TRBJ2-5; the D gene is possibly TRBD1 (5 bases). The CDR3 consists of 15 residues. Trimming cost V 5 bases and J 3 bases, with 16 bases left between them. The CDR3 protein is CASSLFTDKKETQYF. The DNA of the CDR3 is TGTGCCAGCAGTCTCTTTACGGACAAAAAAGAGACCCAGTACTTC.

Only a few counts were recorded for this clonotype. The chain's CDR3 is CSAREGGVNTEAFF. The CDR3, as DNA: TGCAGTGCTAGAGAAGGGGGTGTGAACACTGAAGCTTTCTTT. This chain links TRBV20-1 with TRBJ1-1, with a weak D call TRBD1 (6 bases). Germline CDR1 reads DFQATT; CDR2 reads SNEGSKA (reference sequence). CDR3 length: 14 residues. V was cut by 0 bases and J by 0 bases, with 8 bases left in between.

The rearrangement links TRBV20-1 to TRBJ2-5, with 8 bases aligning to TRBD2. Germline V gene lookup returns CDR1 DFQATT and CDR2 SNEGSKA (reference sequence). The CDR3 has 16 amino acids. The V and J ends lost 3 bases and 0 bases, in that order; junction bases with no gene match: 9. The chain's CDR3 is CSASHVAGTDQETQYF. The DNA for the CDR3 is TGCAGTGCTAGCCACGTAGCGGGGACCGACCAAGAGACCCAGTACTTC.

V and J are TRBV27 and TRBJ1-2; D possibly corresponds to TRBD1 (5 bases). The V end was cut by 8 bases, the J end by 0 bases, with 22 bases between. The CDR3 spans 17 residues. Germline-derived CDR1 and CDR2 are MNHEY and SMNVEV (reference sequence). CDR3 loop: CASQARADPMANYGYTF. CDR3 DNA: TGTGCCAGCCAAGCCAGGGCTGACCCGATGGCTAACTATGGCTACACCTTC.

The V call is TRBV20-1, the J call TRBJ2-5; perhaps TRBD1 as D (6 bases). The CDR3 length is 15 residues. Germline V gene sequence: CDR1 DFQATT, CDR2 SNEGSKA (reference sequence). V was cut by 4 bases and J by 3 bases, with 18 bases left in between. CDR3 residues: CSAKTVTGPEETQYF. DNA of the CDR3: TGCAGTGCTAAAACTGTGACAGGACCCGAAGAGACCCAGTACTTC.

This sequence joins TRBV7-2 and TRBJ2-5, with D possibly TRBD2 on 5 matching bases. The germline V gene encodes CDR1 SGHTA and CDR2 FQGNSA. This CDR3 contains 13 residues. Trimming shortened V by 2 bases and J by 5 bases, and 9 bases separated the two germline ends. CDR3 protein: CASSLQLGETQYF. The CDR3 DNA sequence: TGTGCCAGCAGCTTACAACTAGGGGAGACCCAGTACTTC. Full variable domain (rest looked up from reference TRBV7-2 and TRBJ2-5): GAGVSQSPSNKVTEKGKDVELRCDPISGHTALYWYRQSLGQGLEFLIYFQGNSAPDKSGLPSDRFSAERTGGSVSTLTIQRTQQEDSAVYLCASSLQLGETQYFGPGTRLLVL.

There are a few counts of this clonotype. This rearrangement joins TRBV7-4 to TRBJ2-7; D could derive from TRBD1 or TRBD2 (5 bases each). The CDR3 extends over 20 amino acids. Looked up from germline, CDR1 is SGHVT and CDR2 is SQSDAQ. Trimming removed 8 bases at V and 3 bases at J, with 35 bases between. This chain's CDR3 is CASSPPIFTGTAARRYEQYF. As DNA, the CDR3 is TGTGCCAGCTCCCCCCCGATCTTTACCGGGACCGCTGCTCGACGCTACGAGCAGTACTTC.

This chain joins TRBV5-1 and TRBJ2-2; TRBD1 matches 7 bases. V was pared by 0 bases and J by 4 bases, with 3 bases of the junction left unmatched. The CDR3 spans 15 residues. Germline CDR1 is SGHRS and CDR2 is YFSETQ. This CDR3 is CASSLDRGATGELFF. CDR3 nucleotide sequence: TGCGCCAGCAGCTTGGACAGGGGAGCCACCGGGGAGCTGTTTTTT.

This clonotype showed up just a few times. V is TRBV6-5 and J is TRBJ1-1; a weak D match, TRBD1 (6 bases). Trimming removed 2 bases at V and 9 bases at J, with 19 bases between. The germline V gene encodes CDR1 MNHEY and CDR2 SVGAGI. The CDR3 runs to 15 residues. The DNA for the CDR3 is TGTGCCAGCAGTTACGTTTCTAGGGGGGGCAAGAAAGCTTTCTTT. This gives the protein CASSYVSRGGKKAFF.

This chain connects TRBV7-9 to TRBJ2-1; 9 bases are a match to TRBD1. From germline, CDR1 is SEHNR and CDR2 FQNEAQ (reference sequence). V gave up 5 bases and J gave up 5 bases; unmatched junction bases: 13. This CDR3 spans 17 amino acids. The CDR3 reads CASSLYVGTGSHNEQFF. CDR3 DNA: TGTGCCAGCAGCCTGTATGTCGGGACAGGGTCCCACAATGAGCAGTTCTTC.

The chain joins TRBV20-1 to TRBJ1-2, with no clear D. The CDR3 spans 12 residues. Germline CDR1 and CDR2: DFQATT and SNEGSKA (reference sequence). Trimming stripped 0 bases from V and 6 bases from J, with 8 bases between. CDR3 amino acids: CSARDLSHGYTF. For the CDR3, the DNA is TGCAGTGCTAGAGATCTATCCCATGGCTACACCTTC.

The table lists this clonotype with a few counts. The rearrangement uses TRBV7-2 and TRBJ1-1; D is unclear. Germline CDR1 is SGHTA and CDR2 is FQGNSA. V was cut by 1 base and J by 1 base, with 7 bases left in between. CDR3 length: 14 amino acids. The DNA of the CDR3 is TGTGCCAGCAGCTTAGGTTCGGCGAACACTGAAGCTTTCTTT. As protein: CASSLGSANTEAFF.

The V call is TRBV28, the J call TRBJ2-1; D possibly matches TRBD1 or TRBD2 (6 bases each). The germline V gene has CDR1 MDHEN and CDR2 SYDVKM. The CDR3 length is 14 residues. Between the trimmed V and J ends, which lost 10 bases and 14 bases, there was a span of 27 bases. The CDR3 spells CATQGREPYNKKFF. CDR3 DNA: TGTGCCACCCAGGGGCGGGAACCCTACAATAAAAAGTTCTTC.

The chain carries TRBV28 and TRBJ2-5; TRBD2 aligns across 14 bases. Trimming cost V 4 bases and J 4 bases; bases outside gene matches: 5. The CDR3 contains 16 residues. CDR1 is MDHEN and CDR2 is SYDVKM in the germline V gene. The CDR3 DNA follows: TGTGCCAGCAGTTCGACTAGCGGGAGGGCCGTAGAGACCCAGTACTTC. Its translation: CASSSTSGRAVETQYF.

In regard to this clonotype: An end of the junction differs from the germline gene, which may be a read error. The chain links TRBV13 to TRBJ2-3; D is undetermined. CDR1 PRHDT and CDR2 FYEKMQ come from the germline V gene (reference sequence). The CDR3 sequence is 13 residues long. CDR3 in amino acids: CASSAPAPNTQYF. In nucleotides, the CDR3 is TGTGCCAGCAGCGCCCCTGCTCCTAATACGCAGTATTTC.

This chain connects TRBV7-6 to TRBJ2-5; D perhaps matches TRBD1 (7 bases). The germline gives CDR1 SGHVS, CDR2 FNYEAQ. This CDR3 has 14 residues. Trimming took 2 bases from V and 5 from J, leaving 12 bases between them. The CDR3 DNA is TGTGCCAGCAGCTTATCGGCAGGGGGGGAGACCCAGTACTTC. Amino acid sequence: CASSLSAGGETQYF.

This clonotype was detected only a few times. The chain has TRBV6-1 and TRBJ2-2, with a possible D match to TRBD2 (5 bases). This CDR3 is 13 amino acids long. Germline assignment: CDR1 MNHNS and CDR2 SASEGT. Trimming stripped 5 bases from V and 7 bases from J, with 11 bases between. CDR3 nucleotide sequence: TGTGCCAGCAGTCCGGACTTGTACGGGGAGCTGTTTTTT. Translating it yields CASSPDLYGELFF.

The chain has TRBV9 and TRBJ2-5; possible D gene TRBD2, 6 bases. V gave up 2 bases and J gave up 7 bases, with 15 bases separating them. CDR1 and CDR2 (germline): SGDLS, YYNGEE. The CDR3 spans 14 residues. CDR3 in amino acids: CASSVEAAGGTQYF. The CDR3 bases are TGTGCCAGCAGCGTTGAAGCGGCCGGGGGGACCCAGTACTTC. The full variable domain, its missing parts supplied by reference TRBV9 and TRBJ2-5, is DSGVTQTPKHLITATGQRVTLRCSPRSGDLSVYWYQQSLDQGLQFLIQYYNGEERAKGNILERFSAQQFPDLHSELNLSSLELGDSALYFCASSVEAAGGTQYFGPGTRLLVL.

This clonotype came up many times. The chain joins TRBV29-1 to TRBJ2-5; the D gene is possibly TRBD1 (6 bases). The CDR3 is 12 amino acids. V gave up 4 bases and J gave up 1 base, with 7 bases separating them. The germline V gene encodes CDR1 SQVTM and CDR2 ANQGSEA. The CDR3 is CSVVGGQETQYF. The DNA for the CDR3 is TGCAGCGTTGTAGGGGGCCAAGAGACCCAGTACTTC. Filled out from reference TRBV29-1 and TRBJ2-5, the complete variable domain reads SAVISQKPSRDICQRGTSLTIQCQVDSQVTMMFWYRQQPGQSLTLIATANQGSEATYESGFVIDKFPISRPNLTFSTLTVSNMSPEDSSIYLCSVVGGQETQYFGPGTRLLVL.

The chain recombines TRBV6-2 or TRBV6-3 with TRBJ2-7, with D hard to call. The CDR3 is 11 residues long. Trimming took 2 bases from V and 7 from J, leaving 6 bases between them. The germline V gene has CDR1 MNHEY and CDR2 SVGEGT. In nucleotides, the CDR3 is TGTGCCAGCAGTTACCTAGGGGAGCAGTACTTC. It codes for CASSYLGEQYF.

This clonotype was seen only a few times. The genes are TRBV24-1 and TRBJ1-2; D unclear. The CDR3 has 13 residues. Trimming cost V 4 bases and J 3 bases, with 8 bases left between them. In germline, CDR1 is KGHDR, CDR2 SFDVKD. The CDR3 region is CATSDSTDYGYTF. Here the CDR3 DNA reads TGTGCCACCAGTGACTCTACAGACTATGGCTACACCTTC.

This clonotype was observed a few times. The V gene is TRBV6-2 or TRBV6-3, the J gene TRBJ1-1, with D unclear. The V end lost 4 bases, the J end lost 1 base, and 10 bases lay between the germline ends. The germline gives CDR1 MNHEY, CDR2 SVGEGT. The CDR3 consists of 14 residues. The CDR3 DNA follows: TGTGCCAGCAGTTCCCCGCGGGGGAACACTGAAGCTTTCTTT. Its translation: CASSSPRGNTEAFF.

The rearrangement joins TRBV7-2 to TRBJ1-2; TRBD1 agrees at 7 bases. Losses at the gene ends were 7 bases for V and 6 bases for J; bases not matched to a gene: 11. Germline values: CDR1 SGHTA, CDR2 FQGNSA. This CDR3 spans 14 amino acids. The CDR3 region is CASTRGAGGDGYTF. CDR3 DNA sequence: TGTGCCAGCACCAGGGGGGCAGGGGGTGATGGCTACACCTTC.

In its sample, this clonotype was seen once. CDR3 coding DNA: TGTGCCAGCAGTGTAGCGGGAGCGGAGGAGACCCAGTACTTC. Protein sequence: CASSVAGAEETQYF. The V and J genes are TRBV4-2 and TRBJ2-5; 9 bases agree with TRBD2. CDR1 LGHNA and CDR2 YNFKEQ come from the germline V gene. J lost 5 bases, V lost 6 bases, and 7 bases had no gene match. The CDR3 extends over 14 amino acids.

DNA of the CDR3: TGTGCCAGCAGTTGGGGAGGTAATAATTCACCCCTCCACTTT. This encodes CASSWGGNNSPLHF. The chain employs TRBV25-1 and TRBJ1-6; D ambiguous. CDR1 and CDR2 (germline): MGHDK, SYGVNS. The CDR3 is made up of 14 amino acids. With 5 bases removed from V and 5 bases from J, the gap between germline ends came to 10 bases.